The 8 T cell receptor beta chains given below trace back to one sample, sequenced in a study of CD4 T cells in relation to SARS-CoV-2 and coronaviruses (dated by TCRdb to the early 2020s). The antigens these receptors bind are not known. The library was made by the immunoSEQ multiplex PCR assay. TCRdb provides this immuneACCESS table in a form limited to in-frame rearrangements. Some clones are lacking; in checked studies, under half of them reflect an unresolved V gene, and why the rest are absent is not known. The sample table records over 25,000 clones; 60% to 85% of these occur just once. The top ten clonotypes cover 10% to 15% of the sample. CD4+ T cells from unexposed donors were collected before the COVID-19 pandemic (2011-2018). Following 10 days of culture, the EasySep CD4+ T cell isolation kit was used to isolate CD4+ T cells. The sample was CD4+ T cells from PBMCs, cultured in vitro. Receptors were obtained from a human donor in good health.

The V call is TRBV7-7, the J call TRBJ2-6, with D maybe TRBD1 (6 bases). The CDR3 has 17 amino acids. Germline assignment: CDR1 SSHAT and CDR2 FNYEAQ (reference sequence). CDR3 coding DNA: TGTGCTATCATTAGCAACAGGGAAAGCTCTGGGGCCAACGTCCTGACTTTC. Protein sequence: CAIISNRESSGANVLTF.

CDR3 in amino acids: CASSLVRGGYNEQFF. The CDR3 nucleotides are TGTGCCAGCAGCTTAGTAAGGGGTGGATACAATGAGCAGTTCTTC. The genes are TRBV7-2 and TRBJ2-1, with D perhaps TRBD1 (5 bases). Per the germline V gene, CDR1 is SGHTA and CDR2 is FQGNSA. The V and J ends lost 1 base and 4 bases respectively, with 11 bases between them. CDR3 length: 15 amino acids.

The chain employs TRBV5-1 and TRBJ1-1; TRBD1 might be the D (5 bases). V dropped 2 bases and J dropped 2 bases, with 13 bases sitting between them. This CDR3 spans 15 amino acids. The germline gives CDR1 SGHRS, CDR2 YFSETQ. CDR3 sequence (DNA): TGCGCCAGCAGCTTAACCGGGGCTATAAACACTGAAGCTTTCTTT. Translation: CASSLTGAINTEAFF.

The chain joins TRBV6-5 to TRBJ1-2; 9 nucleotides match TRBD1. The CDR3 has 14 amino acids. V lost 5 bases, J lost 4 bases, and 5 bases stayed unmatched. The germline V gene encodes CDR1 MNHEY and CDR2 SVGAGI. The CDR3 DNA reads TGTGCCAGCAGTCCCGGGACAGGGCCCTATGGCTACACCTTC. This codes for CASSPGTGPYGYTF.

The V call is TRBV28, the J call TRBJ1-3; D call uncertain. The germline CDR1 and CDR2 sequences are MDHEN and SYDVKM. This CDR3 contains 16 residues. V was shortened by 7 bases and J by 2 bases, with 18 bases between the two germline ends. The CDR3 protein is CASTEEGWGAGNTIYF. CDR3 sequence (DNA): TGTGCCAGCACCGAAGAAGGGTGGGGAGCTGGAAACACCATATATTTT.

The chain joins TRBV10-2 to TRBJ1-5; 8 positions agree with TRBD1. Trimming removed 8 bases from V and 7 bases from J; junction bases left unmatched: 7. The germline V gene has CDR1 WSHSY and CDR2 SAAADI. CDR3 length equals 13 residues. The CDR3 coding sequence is TGCGCCAGCGAGGACAGGGCGGGCCAGCCCCAGCATTTT. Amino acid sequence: CASEDRAGQPQHF.

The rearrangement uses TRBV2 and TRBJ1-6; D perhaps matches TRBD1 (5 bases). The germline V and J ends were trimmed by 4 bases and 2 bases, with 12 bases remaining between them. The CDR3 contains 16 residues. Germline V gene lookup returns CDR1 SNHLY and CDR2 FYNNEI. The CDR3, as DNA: TGTGCCAGCAGTGCCCAGGGTCTCACCTATAATTCACCCCTCCACTTT. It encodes CASSAQGLTYNSPLHF.

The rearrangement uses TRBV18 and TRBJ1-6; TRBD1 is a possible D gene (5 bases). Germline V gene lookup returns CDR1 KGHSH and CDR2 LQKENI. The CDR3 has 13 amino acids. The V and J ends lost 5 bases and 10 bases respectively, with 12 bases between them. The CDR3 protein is CASSSGAGSPLHF. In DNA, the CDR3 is TGTGCCAGCTCATCCGGGGCAGGCTCACCCCTCCACTTT.